Listed below are T cell receptor beta chains from one sample, sequenced in a study of spatial heterogeneity in lung cancer. MiXCR, applied by TCRdb to the 5' RACE reads, yields one record per CDR3 protein. Found here are roughly 38,000 distinct CDR3 sequences, about 10% of them singletons; the top ten hold more than 15%. The material sequenced was PBMCs, taken at follow-up. The receptors stem from a female donor with early-stage non-small cell lung cancer. Each CDR3 is given with its conserved first and last residue. The D gene is left open where the match is weak. The listing skips clone size in some rows; elsewhere it reads once, few, many or a size class.

>TRBV3-1|many|TRBJ2-3|TRBD2
TGTGCCAGCAGCCAAGACGGGTTGCTAGCGGGGGGAGCGGAGGCGCAGTATTTT
CASSQDGLLAGGAEAQYF
>TRBV10-3|many|TRBJ2-3|-
TGTGCCATCATGATGGACAGAGACACAGATACGCAGTATTTT
CAIMMDRDTDTQYF
>TRBV25-1|-|TRBJ1-5|-
TGTGCCAGCAGGGGGGGGATTAATCAGCCCCAGCATTTT
CASRGGINQPQHF
>TRBV7-9|few|TRBJ1-2|-
TGTGCCAGCAGCGACGACAGAGGAGCTAACTATGGCTACACCTTC
CASSDDRGANYGYTF
>TRBV28|few|TRBJ1-2|-
TGTGCCAGCAGTCCTATCACAGGGAATCGCCATGGCTACACCTTC
CASSPITGNRHGYTF
>TRBV6-2/TRBV6-3|many|TRBJ2-3|-
TGTGCCAGCAGTTCCGGACCTAGCACAGATACGCAGTATTTT
CASSSGPSTDTQYF
>TRBV25-1|many|TRBJ2-3|-
TGTGCCAGCGCCGAAGGGGGCACAGATACGCAGTATTTT
CASAEGGTDTQYF
>TRBV4-2|many|TRBJ1-1|TRBD1
TGTGCCAGCAGCCAACCCGGACAGGGCAACACTGAAGCTTTCTTT
CASSQPGQGNTEAFF
>TRBV6-2/TRBV6-3|many|TRBJ2-3|TRBD2
TGTGCCAGCAGAGGCGGCGGGGGGGACACAGATACGCAGTATTTT
CASRGGGGDTDTQYF
>TRBV16|many|TRBJ2-1|-
TGTGCCAGCAGCCGCGCGAGGCACTACAATGAGCAGTTCTTC
CASSRARHYNEQFF